Below, one T cell receptor (beta chain) is given with its context. This entry is derived from a study of T cell responses to AZD1222 COVID-19 vaccine. V was trimmed by 0 bases and J by 4 bases, leaving 9 bases between them. The length of the CDR3 is 13 residues. Germline V gene lookup returns CDR1 GTSNPN and CDR2 SVGIG (reference sequence). Data came from immunoSEQ multiplex PCR; TCRdb stores just in-frame clones and leaves some out. The sample has some 120,000 clones; more than 70% are singletons. The J gene is TRBJ1-2, the V gene TRBV30, with D uncertain. The sample here was peripheral blood, taken 28 days after the second AZD1222 dose. This clonotype was sampled from an adult who received the AZD1222 COVID-19 vaccine. CDR3 loop: CAWSVGRTYGYTF. The CDR3 nucleotides are TGTGCCTGGAGTGTGGGTCGGACCTATGGCTACACCTTC.